Listed below are T cell receptor beta chains from one sample, sequenced in a study of cytotoxic CD8 clonotypes in ibrutinib-treated CLL. TCRdb's table, derived via immunoSEQ multiplex PCR, lists solely in-frame clones and lacks some. The table has about 70,000 clones, 75% to 95% seen once. This sample comprised PBMCs, obtained after 12 months of ibrutinib treatment. The source is a human donor with chronic lymphocytic leukemia. Both conserved end residues are part of each CDR3. A D gene is named only where the DNA matches it firmly. Clone size is shown for a subset of rows, as once, few, many or a class of expanded clone.

clone_size,cdr3_length,v_call,d_call,j_call,cdr3_nt,cdr3_aa
.,15,TRBV10-3,.,TRBJ2-1,TGTGCCATCAGTGAATCCGGACAGCAATTTAATGAGCAGTTCTTC,CAISESGQQFNEQFF
.,12,TRBV29-1,.,TRBJ1-2,TGCAGCGGAGGTCAGGTTAACTATGGCTACACCTTC,CSGGQVNYGYTF
.,14,TRBV28,.,TRBJ2-1,TGTGCCACCTCGACTGGGGGCCATTACAATGAGCAGTTCTTC,CATSTGGHYNEQFF
.,15,TRBV5-5,TRBD1,TRBJ2-3,TGTGCCAGCAGCTTACAGGGGGCTGGTGGAGATACGCAGTATTTT,CASSLQGAGGDTQYF
.,18,TRBV18,TRBD2,TRBJ2-4,TGTGCCAGCTCACCTCTCCGGGAAAGCGGGGCCGGGGGAAACATTCAGTACTTC,CASSPLRESGAGGNIQYF
.,14,TRBV18,TRBD1,TRBJ1-5,TGTGCCAGCTCACCTCAGGGGGGGGGACAGCCCCAGCATTTT,CASSPQGGGQPQHF
.,15,TRBV6-5,TRBD2,TRBJ2-2,TGTGCCAGCAGTCCGGTCGGACTAGCGCGCGGGGAGCTGTTTTTT,CASSPVGLARGELFF
.,13,TRBV6-1,.,TRBJ1-4,TGTGCCAGCAGTGACAGTGGGAATGAAAAACTGTTTTTT,CASSDSGNEKLFF
.,16,TRBV21-1,.,TRBJ2-7,TGTGCCAGCAGCAACCCTAACAGGGGGCCCTCCTACGAGCAGTACTTC,CASSNPNRGPSYEQYF
.,15,TRBV30,TRBD1,TRBJ2-7,TGTGCCTGGAGTGAAGGTGGGGACAGCTCCTACGAGCAGTACTTC,CAWSEGGDSSYEQYF
.,14,TRBV5-5,TRBD2,TRBJ2-7,TGTGCCAGCAGCTTGACTAGCGGGGCCTACGAGCAGTACTTC,CASSLTSGAYEQYF
.,19,TRBV7-8,.,TRBJ1-1,TGTGCCAGCAGCTTATACCGGCAGGAGGGCAGCTTGGGGATCACTGAAGCTTTCTTT,CASSLYRQEGSLGITEAFF
.,15,TRBV9,TRBD2,TRBJ2-1,TGTGCCAGCAGCCTCGCGCTAGCGGCCTACAATGAGCAGTTCTTC,CASSLALAAYNEQFF
few,15,TRBV5-1,TRBD1,TRBJ2-7,TGCGCCAGCAGCTTCACCGGGACAGGGTTGAACGAGCAGTACTTC,CASSFTGTGLNEQYF
.,18,TRBV5-1,TRBD2,TRBJ2-3,TGCGCCAGCAGCTTGGTATTTCGTCGCGGGAGGATCAGAGATACGCAGTATTTT,CASSLVFRRGRIRDTQYF
.,14,TRBV7-3,TRBD2,TRBJ2-1,TGTGCCAGCAGCTCTCGCGCGGGGGTTCCTGAGCAGTTCTTC,CASSSRAGVPEQFF
once,14,TRBV27,.,TRBJ2-7,TGTGCCAGCAGTCAAGGACTTCTTTCCTACGAGCAGTACTTC,CASSQGLLSYEQYF
.,15,TRBV19,.,TRBJ2-7,TGTGCCAGTAGTATTGGGGCCCACGTCTCCTACGAGCAGTACTTC,CASSIGAHVSYEQYF
.,17,TRBV18,.,TRBJ1-2,TGTGCCAGCTCTAATCAAGGGTCGAATCTAGCTAACTATGGCTACACCTTC,CASSNQGSNLANYGYTF
.,14,TRBV5-1,TRBD1,TRBJ2-7,TGCGCCAGCAGTCCCAGGACAGGGAGCTACGAGCAGTACTTC,CASSPRTGSYEQYF
.,14,TRBV28,.,TRBJ2-1,TGTGCCAGCACCTTTACTAGGATTGATAATGAGCAGTTCTTC,CASTFTRIDNEQFF
.,16,TRBV7-3,.,TRBJ2-1,TGTGCCAGCAGCTTGGATCCCGACCTAGCGTACAATGAGCAGTTCTTC,CASSLDPDLAYNEQFF
.,11,TRBV4-1,TRBD1,TRBJ1-2,TGCGCCGGACAGGGGGAGGATGGCTACACCTTC,CAGQGEDGYTF
.,13,TRBV6-6,TRBD2,TRBJ2-5,TGTGCCAGCAGTAGTAGGGGAGGGGAGACCCAGTACTTC,CASSSRGGETQYF
.,16,TRBV5-1,.,TRBJ1-4,TGCGCCAGCAGCTTGGCGAGGTCAACAACTAATGAAAAACTGTTTTTT,CASSLARSTTNEKLFF
.,13,TRBV6-5,.,TRBJ2-7,TGTGCCAGCAGTTCGGGTATGCCGGACGAGCAGTACTTC,CASSSGMPDEQYF
.,14,TRBV5-1,TRBD2,TRBJ2-7,TGCGCCAGCAGCTACGGGACTAGCGCGTACGAGCAGTACTTC,CASSYGTSAYEQYF
once,13,TRBV11-3,.,TRBJ1-2,TGTGCCAGCAGCGCCGGGCAGAACTATGGCTACACCTTC,CASSAGQNYGYTF
.,16,TRBV5-1,TRBD1,TRBJ2-5,TGCGCCAGCAGCTTGGTGGCGACAGGGGGCCGAGAGACCCAGTACTTC,CASSLVATGGRETQYF
.,14,TRBV15,.,TRBJ1-2,TGTGCCACCAGCAGAGCCAGGCCCAACTATGGCTACACCTTC,CATSRARPNYGYTF